The T cell receptor (beta chain) described here comes from a study of molecular identifiers for immune sequencing clone quantification. Across the whole study: Replicate RNA from approximately 20,000 or 98,000 naive CD8 T cells formed five aliquots; four were sequenced. Study observations and caveats: Clones with over 20 RNA copies captured over 97% of effector molecules but under 1% of naive ones.

Each CDR3 protein gets one entry after TCRdb re-called the PCR reads with MiXCR. The sample comprises around 470,000 distinct CDR3 sequences, 20% to 25% of which are singletons, and around 0.84% rests with the top ten. To note about this clonotype: The antigen is not known. A much larger clone is a single base away; this may be a read error.

This CDR3 is 15 amino acids long. The rearrangement joins TRBV12-3 or TRBV12-4 to TRBJ1-5; D gene uncertain. Specimen: naive CD8+ T cells from blood, with Jurkat cell RNA spiked in. Subset denoted: FACS-sorted CD8+CD4-CCR7+CD45RA+ naive T cells. This TCR was sampled from a human donor in good health. Some libraries in this study had Jurkat cell RNA spiked in. CDR3 region: CASSLGQFGNQPRHF. For the CDR3, the DNA is TGTGCCAGCAGTTTAGGGCAGTTTGGCAATCAGCCCCGGCATTTT.